These 14 T cell receptor beta chains came from one sample sequenced in a study of blood T cell repertoires in COVID-19. Sequenced by immunoSEQ multiplex PCR; TCRdb stores in-frame clones only, minus some. The table records 85,000 to 90,000 clones, less than 95% of them present only once. The specimen was peripheral blood. The receptors here all came from a human donor with active COVID-19. The donor label of this sample is uncertain.

The chain recombines TRBV5-6 with TRBJ2-5, with D perhaps TRBD1 (6 bases). Germline lookup yields CDR1 SGHDT and CDR2 YYEEEE. The CDR3 has 16 residues. Trimming shortened V by 2 bases and J by 5 bases, and 19 bases separated the two germline ends. CDR3 DNA: TGTGCCAGCAGCTTTTTAGGGGAGCACCAGGGGGAGACCCAGTACTTC. Its protein is CASSFLGEHQGETQYF.

This clone showed up just a few times. The J gene is TRBJ2-3, the V gene TRBV6-1; D is unresolved. The length of the CDR3 is 12 residues. The germline V and J ends were trimmed by 0 bases and 5 bases, with 3 bases remaining between them. Germline V lookup: CDR1 MNHNS, CDR2 SASEGT. The CDR3 coding sequence is TGTGCCAGCAGTGAAGCGAGAGATACGCAGTATTTT. Amino acids: CASSEARDTQYF.

The chain is built from TRBV11-2 and TRBJ2-3; possible D gene TRBD2, 6 bases. Between the trimmed V and J ends, which lost 5 bases and 2 bases, there was a span of 14 bases. Germline V gene sequence: CDR1 SGHAT, CDR2 FQNNGV. The CDR3 covers 15 residues. The CDR3 region has the DNA TGTGCCAGCAGCGACCGGGACTTACCCACAGATACGCAGTATTTT. The encoded protein is CASSDRDLPTDTQYF.

The chain joins TRBV4-1 to TRBJ2-6; 7 bases are shared with TRBD1. The CDR3 covers 18 residues. CDR1 is MGHRA, CDR2 YSYEKL, per germline. V was clipped by 4 bases and J by 0 bases; unmatched bases: 9. CDR3: CASSPLQGIISGANVLTF. The CDR3 nucleotides read TGCGCCAGCAGCCCCTTACAGGGGATCATCTCTGGGGCCAACGTCCTGACTTTC.

The chain has TRBV7-2 and TRBJ1-2, with 9 bases lining up with TRBD1. With V trimmed by 5 bases and J by 6 bases, 7 bases remained unmatched. This CDR3 contains 14 residues. Per the germline V gene, CDR1 is SGHTA and CDR2 is FQGNSA. The CDR3 DNA sequence: TGTGCCAGCAGCGAAGGGGGACAGGGACATGGCTACACCTTC. Its translation is CASSEGGQGHGYTF.

The genes are TRBV5-1 and TRBJ1-1, with D tentatively TRBD1 (5 bases). CDR1 is SGHRS, CDR2 YFSETQ, per germline. This CDR3 contains 15 residues. Trimming stripped 4 bases from V and 0 bases from J, with 13 bases between. The CDR3, as DNA: TGCGCCAGCAGCCCTGTTCAGGGCCTGAACACTGAAGCTTTCTTT. It specifies CASSPVQGLNTEAFF.

The chain couples TRBV7-2 to TRBJ2-1; weak D call: TRBD1 (6 bases). The CDR3 has 14 residues. The ends were cut back, 7 bases at V and 0 bases at J, with 10 bases in the middle. Germline CDR1 and CDR2: SGHTA and FQGNSA. This CDR3 is CASNLDSSYNEQFF. The DNA for the CDR3 is TGTGCCAGCAACCTGGACAGCTCCTACAATGAGCAGTTCTTC.

V usage is TRBV28 and J usage is TRBJ2-5; D may be TRBD2 (5 bases). The CDR3 covers 14 residues. Between the trimmed V and J ends, which lost 6 bases and 4 bases, there was a span of 15 bases. The germline V gene has CDR1 MDHEN and CDR2 SYDVKM. This CDR3 is CASRPDESGETQYF. The CDR3, as DNA: TGTGCCAGCAGGCCTGATGAGAGCGGAGAGACCCAGTACTTC.

As to this clone: A junction end diverges from the germline sequence, so it may reflect a read error. V is TRBV6-1 and J is TRBJ2-4, with D possibly TRBD2 on 6 matching bases. This CDR3 has 18 residues. Germline lookup yields CDR1 MNHNS and CDR2 SASEGT. CDR3 sequence reads: CASSEGSRGSLAKNIQYF. The CDR3 DNA reads TGTGCCAGCAGTGAAGGGAGCAGAGGGTCACTAGCCAAAAACATTCAGTATTTC.

CDR3 in DNA: TGCGCCAGCAGTCGCTTGGACAGGACATTAAATCAGCCCCAGCATTTT. Amino acid sequence: CASSRLDRTLNQPQHF. This chain connects TRBV23-1 to TRBJ1-5, with TRBD1 matching over 7 bases. TRBV23-1 carries the ORF label, with uncertain function. The J segment lost 4 bases and the V segment lost 4 bases, leaving 10 bases of the junction unmatched. CDR3 length equals 16 residues.

The CDR3 spells CASLPPSQETQYF. The CDR3 nucleotides are TGTGCCTCACTCCCCCCGTCCCAAGAGACCCAGTACTTC. The gene calls are TRBV7-9 and TRBJ2-5, with D unresolved. This CDR3 is 13 amino acids long. Trimming stripped 11 bases from V and 1 base from J, with 14 bases between. Germline CDR1 and CDR2: SEHNR and FQNEAQ (reference sequence). Using reference TRBV7-9 and TRBJ2-5 for the parts outside the CDR3, the full variable domain is DTGVSQNPRHKITKRGQNVTFRCDPISEHNRLYWYRQTLGQGPEFLTYFQNEAQLEKSRLLSDRFSAERPKGSFSTLEIQRTEQGDSAMYLCASLPPSQETQYFGPGTRLLVL.

The chain joins TRBV9 to TRBJ1-3, with D uncertain. Germline CDR1 and CDR2: SGDLS and YYNGEE. Between the trimmed V and J ends, which lost 2 bases and 2 bases, there was a span of 14 bases. The CDR3 loop spans 16 amino acids. The CDR3 loop is CASSVQPREPGNTIYF. The CDR3, as DNA: TGTGCCAGCAGCGTGCAGCCACGGGAGCCTGGAAACACCATATATTTT.

The chain uses TRBV6-5 and TRBJ1-5, with 7 bases lining up with TRBD1. The V and J ends lost 7 bases and 7 bases, in that order; junction bases with no gene match: 10. This CDR3 has 14 residues. Germline values: CDR1 MNHEY, CDR2 SVGAGI. The CDR3 DNA is TGTGCCAGCATCCGGACAGGTTTTGGGCAGCCCCAGCATTTT. It specifies CASIRTGFGQPQHF.

This chain uses TRBV7-3 with TRBJ2-5, with 7 bases aligning to TRBD2. The CDR3 consists of 12 residues. Germline-derived CDR1 and CDR2 are SGHTA and FQGTGA. V trimming: 4 bases; J trimming: 5 bases; junction bases outside the gene matches: 1. CDR3 sequence: CASSSGGETQYF. In nucleotides, the CDR3 is TGTGCCAGCAGCTCGGGGGGTGAGACCCAGTACTTC.